This TCR beta chain was recorded in a study of cytomegalovirus exposure and HLA in healthy donors. The CDR3 extends over 13 amino acids. Losses at the gene ends were 7 bases for V and 6 bases for J; bases not matched to a gene: 8. Germline V gene data show CDR1 as SGHRS and CDR2 as YFSETQ. This clone was picked up one time. The antigen is undetermined. Using immunoSEQ multiplex PCR, the repertoire was profiled, and TCRdb retains in-frame clones only, with some absent. In the table there are roughly 200,000 clones, roughly 77% of which are singletons. Findings and caveats of the study: A few of the chains that were CMV-associated were confirmed in vitro to be specific for CMV antigens. Subsequent analysis found a tendency for first-cohort TCR clusters to co-occur within the 110 or so validation repertoires.

The chain is built from TRBV5-1 and TRBJ2-3; 7 bases are a match to TRBD2. The sequence came from a woman between 25 and 40 years old in good health and CMV-seronegative. Sequencing used PBMCs. CDR3: CASQGQGGDTQYF. In nucleotides, the CDR3 is TGCGCCAGCCAAGGGCAGGGAGGGGATACGCAGTATTTT.